This entry is about one T cell receptor (beta chain). The data were taken from a study of T cell changes during pregnancy in multiple sclerosis. Here immunoSEQ multiplex PCR was the method, and the copy in TCRdb shows in-frame clones only, minus some. The sample includes more than 70,000 clones, 85% to 95% of them seen just once. Germline V gene data show CDR1 as LNHDA and CDR2 as SQIVND (reference sequence). The CDR3 runs to 14 residues. The germline V and J ends were trimmed by 6 bases and 2 bases, with 12 bases remaining between them. Specimen: peripheral blood, collected before pregnancy. The sequence derives from a female donor with multiple sclerosis, enrolled in a pregnancy study. This chain uses TRBV19 with TRBJ2-3; possibly TRBD2 for D (6 bases). The DNA of the CDR3 is TGTGCCAGTAGCCCGGGACTCATCACAGATACGCAGTATTTT. Protein: CASSPGLITDTQYF.